What follows describes a single TCR beta chain. CDR3 length: 15 amino acids. V lost 0 bases, J lost 3 bases, and 12 bases lay in between. From germline, CDR1 is SGHRS and CDR2 YFSETQ. These data are taken from a study of blood T cell repertoires in COVID-19. Assay used: immunoSEQ multiplex PCR; TCRdb lists only in-frame clones, some missing. The sample has about 120,000 clones; around 85% are singletons. The specimen sequenced was peripheral blood. The V and J genes are TRBV5-1 and TRBJ1-2; D unresolved. The TCR comes from an older man who had recovered from COVID-19. As DNA, the CDR3 is TGCGCCAGCAGCTTGGGACATATCGCCGACTATGGCTACACCTTC. It is translated as CASSLGHIADYGYTF.